Following are 5 T cell receptor beta chains from one sample sequenced in a study of cytomegalovirus exposure and HLA in healthy donors. The PCR contained 60 Vbeta and 13 Jbeta primers. Clones were sequenced by immunoSEQ multiplex PCR, and TCRdb holds only the in-frame ones, with some missing. Its table lists 150,000 to 200,000 clones. The sequenced sample was PBMCs. The source of these receptors is a woman aged 55-69 years in good health and CMV-seronegative.

This rearrangement joins TRBV5-1 to TRBJ1-1, with 7 nucleotides matching TRBD1. V trimming: 1 base; J trimming: 10 bases; junction bases outside the gene matches: 10. CDR1 and CDR2 from the germline V gene are SGHRS and YFSETQ. This CDR3 has 14 amino acids. CDR3 loop: CASSLPGQTSGAFF. DNA of the CDR3: TGCGCCAGCAGCTTGCCGGGACAGACCTCCGGAGCTTTCTTT. The variable domain in full, completed from reference TRBV5-1 and TRBJ1-1, reads KAGVTQTPRYLIKTRGQQVTLSCSPISGHRSVSWYQQTPGQGLQFLFEYFSETQRNKGNFPGRFSGRQFSNSRSEMNVSTLELGDSALYLCASSLPGQTSGAFFGQGTRLTVV.

The chain has TRBV5-1 and TRBJ2-7; TRBD2 is a possible D gene (5 bases). Trimming removed 0 bases from V and 2 bases from J, with 12 bases in between. Germline-derived CDR1 and CDR2 are SGHRS and YFSETQ. This CDR3 contains 15 residues. CDR3 residues: CASSLAVGVPYEQYF. The CDR3 region has the DNA TGCGCCAGCAGCTTGGCTGTGGGAGTACCCTACGAGCAGTACTTC.

The CDR3 region has the DNA TGCGCCAGCAGCCAAAGGGCCGACAGGGGGATGACTAGTGGTGGAAGTTCACCCCTCCACTTT. Translated: CASSQRADRGMTSGGSSPLHF. The chain carries TRBV4-3 and TRBJ1-6, with TRBD1 matching over 9 bases. CDR1 is LGHNA and CDR2 is YSLEER in the germline V gene. V lost 2 bases, J lost 9 bases, and 23 bases stayed unmatched. CDR3 length: 21 residues.

The chain links TRBV10-3 to TRBJ2-3; TRBD1 matches at 8 bases. The germline gives CDR1 ENHRY, CDR2 SYGVKD. The CDR3 is 15 amino acids. The V gene end was trimmed by 4 bases and the J gene end by 2 bases; junction bases not matched to a gene: 5. The CDR3 DNA reads as TGTGCCATCAGTGGAGGACAGGGAAACACAGATACGCAGTATTTT. This gives the protein CAISGGQGNTDTQYF.

Turning to this clone: Within the sample, other DNA sequences also encode this same CDR3. The V call is TRBV5-1, the J call TRBJ1-1; D is uncertain. Trimming shortened V by 0 bases and J by 5 bases, and 8 bases separated the two germline ends. Germline V gives CDR1 SGHRS, CDR2 YFSETQ. The CDR3 is made up of 13 amino acids. CDR3 amino acids: CASSLEGGTEAFF. As DNA, the CDR3 is TGCGCCAGCAGCTTGGAGGGCGGGACTGAAGCTTTCTTT.